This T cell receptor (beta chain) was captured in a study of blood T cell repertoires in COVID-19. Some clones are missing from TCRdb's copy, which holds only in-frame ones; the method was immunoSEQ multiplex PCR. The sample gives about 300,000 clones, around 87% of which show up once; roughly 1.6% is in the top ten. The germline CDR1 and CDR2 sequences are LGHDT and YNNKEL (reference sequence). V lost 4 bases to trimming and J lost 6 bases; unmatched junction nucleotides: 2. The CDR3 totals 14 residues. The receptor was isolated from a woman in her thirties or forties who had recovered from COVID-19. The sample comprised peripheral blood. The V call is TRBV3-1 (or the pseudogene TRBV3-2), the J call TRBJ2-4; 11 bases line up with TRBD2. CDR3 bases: TGTGCCAGCAGCCGTAGCGGGGGGGGAAACATTCAGTACTTC. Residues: CASSRSGGGNIQYF.